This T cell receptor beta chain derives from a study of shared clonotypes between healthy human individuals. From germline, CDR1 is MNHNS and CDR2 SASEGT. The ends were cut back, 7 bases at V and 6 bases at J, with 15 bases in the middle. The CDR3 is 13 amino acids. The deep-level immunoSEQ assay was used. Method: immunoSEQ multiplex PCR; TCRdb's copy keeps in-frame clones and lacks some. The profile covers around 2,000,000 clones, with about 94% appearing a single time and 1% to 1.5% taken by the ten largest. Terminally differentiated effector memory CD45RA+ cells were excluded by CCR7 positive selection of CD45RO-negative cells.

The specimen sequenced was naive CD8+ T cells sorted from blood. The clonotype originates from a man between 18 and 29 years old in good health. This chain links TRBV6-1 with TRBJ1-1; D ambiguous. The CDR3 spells CASKELVSPEAFF. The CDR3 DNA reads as TGTGCCAGCAAGGAGTTAGTTTCCCCTGAAGCTTTCTTT.